Presented here are 2 T cell receptor beta chains from one specimen sequenced in a study of cytomegalovirus exposure and HLA in healthy donors (dated by TCRdb to the late 2010s). Library preparation was by the immunoSEQ multiplex PCR assay. A mixture of 60 forward primers for TCR Vbeta segments and 13 reverse primers for TCR Jbeta segments was used in the multiplex PCR. This is the immuneACCESS table as TCRdb keeps it, with only in-frame sequences that have V and J called. A part of the clones is gone; compared with another copy, unresolved V genes explain less than half, and the rest is unexplained. The sample data list approximately 78,000 clones, and 60% to 75% of these were observed just once. Less than 25% of the sample is held by the ten biggest clonotypes. The sample comprised PBMCs. These receptors were obtained from a man between 40 and 49 years old in good health and CMV-seropositive.

The chain recombines TRBV4-3 with TRBJ2-7; a possible D gene is TRBD2 (6 bases). The CDR3 runs 20 residues. CDR1 and CDR2 from the germline V gene are LGHNA and YSLEER. Trimming stripped 0 bases from V and 1 base from J, with 25 bases between. The CDR3 loop is CASSQDPVGGGLGSSYEQYF. The CDR3 nucleotides are TGCGCCAGCAGCCAAGATCCTGTGGGGGGAGGCCTAGGGTCGTCCTACGAGCAGTACTTC.

The V call is TRBV5-6, the J call TRBJ1-2; D may be TRBD1 (5 bases). The CDR3 loop spans 13 amino acids. CDR1 is SGHDT and CDR2 is YYEEEE in the germline V gene. The germline V and J ends were trimmed by 6 bases and 2 bases, with 11 bases remaining between them. The CDR3 here is CASNRRGNYGYTF. The CDR3 DNA reads TGTGCCAGCAACCGAAGGGGAAACTATGGCTACACCTTC.